This T cell receptor (beta chain) was retrieved from a study of post-analysis software for immune sequencing data. Notes on the study in general: By F measure, strong co-clustering occurred among samples prepared in the same batch. Relative to controls, patients had a handful of TRBV segments at higher frequency, with TRBV5-6, TRBV5-1 and TRBV20-1 among these. The study found significantly lower normalized Chao1 diversity in multiple sclerosis patients than in controls.

Regarding this clonotype: Its antigen is still unknown.

Deletions cut 0 bases from V and 2 bases from J, with 20 bases between. The CDR3 consists of 18 residues. Per the germline V gene, CDR1 is DFQATT and CDR2 is SNEGSKA (reference sequence). Sequencing libraries made from TCR beta cDNA carried unique molecular identifiers. Out of about 0.95 to 10 million T cells, roughly 0.5 million cDNA molecules were generated. A single record per CDR3 protein comes from TCRdb applying MiXCR to the PCR reads. The profile shows under 200,000 distinct CDR3 sequences, 36% of them singletons. The sequence was collected from a girl aged 10 to 17 with multiple sclerosis. The chain joins TRBV20-1 to TRBJ2-1; possible D gene TRBD2, 6 bases. This sample comprised blood, obtained after autologous hematopoietic stem cell transplantation. The CDR3 DNA follows: TGCAGTGCTAGAGACGAGGCCCATCGCGGGACGACCTACAATGAGCAGTTCTTC. Encoded protein: CSARDEAHRGTTYNEQFF.